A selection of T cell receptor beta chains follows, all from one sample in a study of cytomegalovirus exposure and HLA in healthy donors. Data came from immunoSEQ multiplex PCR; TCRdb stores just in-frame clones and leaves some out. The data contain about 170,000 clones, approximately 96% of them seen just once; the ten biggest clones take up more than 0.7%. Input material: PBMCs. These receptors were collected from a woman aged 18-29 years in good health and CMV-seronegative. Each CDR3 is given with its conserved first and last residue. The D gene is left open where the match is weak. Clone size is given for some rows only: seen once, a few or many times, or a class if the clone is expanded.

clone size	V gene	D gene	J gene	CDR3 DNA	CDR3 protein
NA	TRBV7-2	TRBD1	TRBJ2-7	TGTGCCAGCAGCTGGGGGACAGGGGGTTACTACGAGCAGTACTTC	CASSWGTGGYYEQYF
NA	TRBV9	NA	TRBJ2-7	TGTGCCAGCAGCACAGGGACATTGGACGAGCAGTACTTC	CASSTGTLDEQYF
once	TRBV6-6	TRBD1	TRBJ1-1	TGTGCCAGCACAGGGGGCTCGAACCCGAACACTGAAGCTTTCTTT	CASTGGSNPNTEAFF
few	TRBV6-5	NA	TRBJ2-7	TGTGCCAGCAGAGACGCGAGTCTGGGGAGGCAGCAGTACTTC	CASRDASLGRQQYF
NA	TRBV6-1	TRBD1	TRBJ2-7	TGTGCCAGCAGTCTGGGACAGCCACGATCCTACGAGCAGTACTTC	CASSLGQPRSYEQYF
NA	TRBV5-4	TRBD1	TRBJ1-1	TGTGCCAGCAGCTTGGGGCAGGGGGGCAACACTGAAGCTTTCTTT	CASSLGQGGNTEAFF
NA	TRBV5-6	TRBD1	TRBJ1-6	TGTGCCAGCAGCTTACGGACAGGGGTTTCCTCACCCCTCCACTTT	CASSLRTGVSSPLHF
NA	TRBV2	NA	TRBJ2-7	TGTGCCAGCAGACTACAGGGCTACGAGCAGTACTTC	CASRLQGYEQYF
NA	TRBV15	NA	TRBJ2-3	TGTGCCACCAGCAGAGATCCCGCAGATACGCAGTATTTT	CATSRDPADTQYF
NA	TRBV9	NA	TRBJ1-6	TGTGCCAGCAGCCCCACGGGAGGGACCCATAATTCACCCCTCCACTTT	CASSPTGGTHNSPLHF
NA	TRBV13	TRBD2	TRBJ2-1	TGTGCCAGCAGCTTAGGGACTAGCGGGGGGCCAATATACAATGAGCAGTTCTTC	CASSLGTSGGPIYNEQFF
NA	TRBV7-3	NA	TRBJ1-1	TGTGCCAGCAGCTTGGACTCCATGGGGACTGAAGCTTTCTTT	CASSLDSMGTEAFF
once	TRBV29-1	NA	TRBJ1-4	TGCAGCGCCTTTGGCCTAACTAATGAAAAACTGTTTTTT	CSAFGLTNEKLFF
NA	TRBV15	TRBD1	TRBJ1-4	TGTGCCACCAGCAGTCACGGACAGGAACTGTTTTTT	CATSSHGQELFF
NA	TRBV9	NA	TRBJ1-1	TGTGCCAGCAGCGTAAATCCACAGAACACTGAAGCTTTCTTT	CASSVNPQNTEAFF